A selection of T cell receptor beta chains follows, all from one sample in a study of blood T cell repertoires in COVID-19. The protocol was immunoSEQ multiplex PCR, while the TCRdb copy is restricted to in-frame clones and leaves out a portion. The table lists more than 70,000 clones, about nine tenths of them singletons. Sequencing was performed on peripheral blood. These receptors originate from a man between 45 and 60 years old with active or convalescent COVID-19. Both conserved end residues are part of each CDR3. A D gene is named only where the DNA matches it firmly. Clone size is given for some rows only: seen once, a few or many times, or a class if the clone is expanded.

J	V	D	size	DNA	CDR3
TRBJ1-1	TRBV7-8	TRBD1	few	TGTGCCAGCAGCTTGTCAGGGGGAACTGAAGCTTTCTTT	CASSLSGGTEAFF
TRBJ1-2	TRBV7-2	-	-	TGTGCCAGCAGCTCTTTGTCCATTCTGGGACACAACTATGGCTACACCTTC	CASSSLSILGHNYGYTF
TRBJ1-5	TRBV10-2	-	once	TGCGCCAGCAGTGAGTCGGGCCGAGACAATCAGCCCCAGCATTTT	CASSESGRDNQPQHF
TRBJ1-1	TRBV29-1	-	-	TGCAGCGCCGACCCAGGGTTCCGAGAAGCTTTCTTT	CSADPGFREAFF
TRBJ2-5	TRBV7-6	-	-	TGTGCCAGCAGCTCGACGGGTGGAAGAGAGACCCAGTACTTC	CASSSTGGRETQYF
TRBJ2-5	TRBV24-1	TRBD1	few	TGTGCCACCGGAGACAGGGGTAGGGAGACCCAGTACTTC	CATGDRGRETQYF
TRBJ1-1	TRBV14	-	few	TGTGCCAGCAGCGGGCAGATGGGCACTGAAGCTTTCTTT	CASSGQMGTEAFF
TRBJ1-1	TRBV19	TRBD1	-	TGTGCCAGTAGTCGGGACAGGAAGATCACTGAAGCTTTCTTT	CASSRDRKITEAFF
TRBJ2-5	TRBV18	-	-	TGTGCCAGCTCAAGGGGCTACCAAGAGACCCAGTACTTC	CASSRGYQETQYF
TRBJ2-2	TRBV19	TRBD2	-	TGTGCCAGTAGTCCAGTAGCGGGATGGGGCACCGGGGAGCTGTTTTTT	CASSPVAGWGTGELFF
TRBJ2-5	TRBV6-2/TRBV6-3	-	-	TGTGCCAGCAGTTACTCGACTAGGGAGGACCAAGAGACCCAGTACTTC	CASSYSTREDQETQYF
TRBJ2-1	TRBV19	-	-	TGTGCCAGTAGTATAGCGGCGGGACAGTCTCCCTACAATGAGCAGTTCTTC	CASSIAAGQSPYNEQFF
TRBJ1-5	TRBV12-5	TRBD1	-	TGTGCTAGTGGTTTGGATACCGGGACAGGGCTGAAGCAGCCCCAGCATTTT	CASGLDTGTGLKQPQHF
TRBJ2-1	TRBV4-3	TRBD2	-	TGCGCCAGCAGCCAAAGGATTCAGGCGGGGGATGAGCAGTTCTTC	CASSQRIQAGDEQFF
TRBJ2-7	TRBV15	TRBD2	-	TGTGCCACCAGCAGAGAAGGCGGGGGGTCCTACGAGCAGTACTTC	CATSREGGGSYEQYF
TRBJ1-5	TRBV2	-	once	TGTGCCAGCAGGTCCACAGGGAATCAGCCCCAGCATTTT	CASRSTGNQPQHF
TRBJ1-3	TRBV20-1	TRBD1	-	TGCTCAGGGGGGTCTGGAAACACCATATATTTT	CSGGSGNTIYF
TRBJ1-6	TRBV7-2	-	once	TGTGCCAGCAGCCCACCGAGGGGGGGGGCACCCCTCCACTTT	CASSPPRGGAPLHF
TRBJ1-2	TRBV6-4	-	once	TGTGCCAGCAGTGATCAGGGAGGGTATGGCTACACCTTC	CASSDQGGYGYTF
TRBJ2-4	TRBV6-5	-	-	TGTGCCAGCAGTTACTCGGAGGGGGCCAAAAACATTCAGTACTTC	CASSYSEGAKNIQYF
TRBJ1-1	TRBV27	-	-	TGTGCCAGCAGTTTGCAGGTGGGGAACACTGAAGCTTTCTTT	CASSLQVGNTEAFF
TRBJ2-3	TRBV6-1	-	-	TGTGCCAGCAGTGAAGATTCAGGACTAAGCACAGATACGCAGTATTTT	CASSEDSGLSTDTQYF
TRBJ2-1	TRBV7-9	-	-	TGTGCCAGCAGCGGCCAGGGGCTCTACAATGAGCAGTTCTTC	CASSGQGLYNEQFF
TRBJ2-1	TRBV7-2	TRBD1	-	TGTGCCAGCAGCTCCCCCGACAGGGCGAGCTCCTACAATGAGCAGTTCTTC	CASSSPDRASSYNEQFF
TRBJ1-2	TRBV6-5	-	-	TGTGCCAGCAGTTACTCGGGCATCTATGGCTACACCTTC	CASSYSGIYGYTF
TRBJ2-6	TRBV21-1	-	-	TGTGCCAGCAGCAACGCAGTTTCGGGGGGGGGCCCTGGGGCCAACGTCCTGACTTTC	CASSNAVSGGGPGANVLTF
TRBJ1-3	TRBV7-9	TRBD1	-	TGTGCCAGCAGCTTAGCGCTACAGGGGGCTGGAAACACCATATATTTT	CASSLALQGAGNTIYF
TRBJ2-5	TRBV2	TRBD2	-	TGTGCCAGCAAGAGAACTAGCGGGGGGGAAGAGACCCAGTACTTC	CASKRTSGGEETQYF
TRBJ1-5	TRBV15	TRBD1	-	TGTGCCACCAGCAGCCCCACCTATCAGGACAGGCCCAATCAGCCCCAGCATTTT	CATSSPTYQDRPNQPQHF
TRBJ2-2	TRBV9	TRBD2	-	TGTGCCAGCAGCGTAGAAACTAGCGCCATAAGTCCCGGGGAGCTGTTTTTT	CASSVETSAISPGELFF
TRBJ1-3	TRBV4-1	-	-	TGCGCCAGCAGACAGAGTAGCTCTGGAAACACCATATATTTT	CASRQSSSGNTIYF
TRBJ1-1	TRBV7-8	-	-	TGTGCCAGCAGCCTTAGGACCGGGGGAATGAACACTGAAGCTTTCTTT	CASSLRTGGMNTEAFF
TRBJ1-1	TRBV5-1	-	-	TGCGCCAGCAGCTTGGGCCCTACGGGAACTACCACTGAAGCTTTCTTT	CASSLGPTGTTTEAFF
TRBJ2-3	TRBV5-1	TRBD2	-	TGCGCCAGCAGCTTGCCCCTAGCGGGGGCCACAGATACGCAGTATTTT	CASSLPLAGATDTQYF
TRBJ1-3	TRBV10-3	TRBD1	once	TGTGCCATCAGTGCCAGGACAGGGCAAGGTGGAAACACCATATATTTT	CAISARTGQGGNTIYF
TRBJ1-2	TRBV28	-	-	TGTGCCAGCAGTTTATACGGTCAGGGGCGCCCCCTGCTTAACTATGGCTACACCTTC	CASSLYGQGRPLLNYGYTF
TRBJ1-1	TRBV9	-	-	TGTGCCAGCAATCCCATCGGGGGGGGGAACACTGAAGCTTTCTTT	CASNPIGGGNTEAFF
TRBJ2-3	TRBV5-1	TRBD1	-	TGCGCCAGCAGCCGCGACAGGGGAGCAGATACGCAGTATTTT	CASSRDRGADTQYF
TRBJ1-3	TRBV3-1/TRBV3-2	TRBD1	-	TGTGCCAGCAGCTCGACAGGGGGCGATGACACCATATATTTT	CASSSTGGDDTIYF
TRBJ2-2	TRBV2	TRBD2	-	TGTGCCAGCAGTACTAGCGGGGCAAACACCGGGGAGCTGTTTTTT	CASSTSGANTGELFF
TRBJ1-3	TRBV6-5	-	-	TGTGCCAGCAGTTTAACACAGGGAACCACTGGAAACACCATATATTTT	CASSLTQGTTGNTIYF
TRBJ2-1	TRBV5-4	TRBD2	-	TGTGCCAGCAGCTTGGGACTAGCGGTATACAATGAGCAGTTCTTC	CASSLGLAVYNEQFF
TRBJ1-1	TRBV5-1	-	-	TGCGCCAGCAGCGCGGGGGGCGCAGGGGCCCAGCCTGAAGCTTTCTTT	CASSAGGAGAQPEAFF
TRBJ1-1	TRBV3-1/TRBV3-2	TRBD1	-	TGTGCCAGCAGCCAAACAGGGGGGAACACTGAAGCTTTCTTT	CASSQTGGNTEAFF
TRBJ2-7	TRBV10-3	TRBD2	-	TGTGCCATCAGCGAGGGACTAGCGGGGAACTCCTACGAGCAGTACTTC	CAISEGLAGNSYEQYF
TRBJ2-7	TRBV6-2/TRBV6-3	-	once	TGTGCCAGCAGTATAGGAGCTCGGTACGAGCAGTACTTC	CASSIGARYEQYF
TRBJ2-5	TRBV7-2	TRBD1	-	TGTGCCAGCAGCTTAGATTGGGGACAGGAGACCCAGTACTTC	CASSLDWGQETQYF
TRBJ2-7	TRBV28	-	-	TGTGCCAGCAGTACCGGACAACAGGCCTACGAGCAGTACTTC	CASSTGQQAYEQYF
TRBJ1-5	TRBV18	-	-	TGTGCCAGCTCCCCGGCGGGGGGCAGCAATCAGCCCCAGCATTTT	CASSPAGGSNQPQHF
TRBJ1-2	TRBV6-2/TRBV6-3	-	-	TGTGCCAGCAGTCAATACGGCTATGGCTACACCTTC	CASSQYGYGYTF
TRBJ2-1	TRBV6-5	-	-	TGTGCCAGCTCCGGACTTAGCTCCTACAATGAGCAGTTCTTC	CASSGLSSYNEQFF
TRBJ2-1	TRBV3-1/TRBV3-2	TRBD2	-	TGTGCCAGCAGCCAATTAATGGTAACGGGGGGGGCGATTGGCAATGAGCAGTTCTTC	CASSQLMVTGGAIGNEQFF
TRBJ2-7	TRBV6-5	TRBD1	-	TGTGCCAGCAGGGGTTCCGACAGGGGGCCTCGGTACTTC	CASRGSDRGPRYF
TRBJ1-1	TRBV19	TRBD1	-	TGTGCCAGTAGTATAGGCTTTCGGACAGGAGCGGTGGGAGCTTTCTTT	CASSIGFRTGAVGAFF
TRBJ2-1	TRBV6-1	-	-	TGTGCCAGCAGTGAAGCCTATTTACAGGGCGATGAGCAGTTCTTC	CASSEAYLQGDEQFF
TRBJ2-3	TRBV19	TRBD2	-	TGTGCCAGTACTTCCGGGGGGGCTACAGATACGCAGTATTTT	CASTSGGATDTQYF
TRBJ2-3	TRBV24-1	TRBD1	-	TGTGCCACCAGTGATTTCGGGACAGGTAGCACAGATACGCAGTATTTT	CATSDFGTGSTDTQYF
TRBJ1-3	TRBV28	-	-	TGTGCCAGCGGTCGAGGCTCTGGAAACACCATATATTTT	CASGRGSGNTIYF
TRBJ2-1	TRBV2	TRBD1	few	TGTGCCAGCAGTGTCGGGACAGGGGGATACAATGAGCAGTTCTTC	CASSVGTGGYNEQFF